The entry below describes one T cell receptor beta chain. The sample originates from a study of T cell changes during pregnancy in multiple sclerosis. The protocol was immunoSEQ multiplex PCR, while the TCRdb copy is restricted to in-frame clones and leaves out a portion. Here the sample spans under 95,000 clones, 93% being singletons. The V gene lost 1 base and the J gene lost 3 bases, with 6 bases spanning the gap. Germline-derived CDR1 and CDR2 are SGHDN and FVKESK. The CDR3 has 13 amino acids. The rearrangement joins TRBV14 to TRBJ1-2; no clear D. Sequencing was performed on peripheral blood, taken in the second trimester of pregnancy. The receptor was derived from a female donor in good health, enrolled as a control in a pregnancy study. The CDR3 sequence is CASSQGADYGYTF. In nucleotides, the CDR3 is TGTGCCAGCAGCCAAGGGGCAGACTATGGCTACACCTTC.